This TCR beta chain appears in the sequencing data of a study of regulatory T cells in long-lasting Graves disease. The time point here: newly diagnosed GD, antithyroid drugs for less than 3 months. After RNA was extracted from PBMCs, the TCR library was made from it. In its sample, this clonotype was seen many times. Building of the TCR beta libraries involved iRepertoire HTBI primers and Arm-PCR of CDR3 regions. Each CDR3 protein gets one entry after TCRdb re-called the multiplex PCR reads with MiXCR. The data show approximately 390,000 distinct CDR3 sequences, with roughly 16% seen just once and around 20% held by the top ten. V was cut by 1 base and J by 1 base, with 13 bases left in between. Germline V lookup: CDR1 GTSNPN, CDR2 SVGIG (reference sequence). The CDR3 consists of 15 residues. This sample also appeared in a second study, on T cells in Graves' hyperthyroidism and ophthalmopathy.

J is TRBJ2-5 and V is TRBV30; TRBD1 is a possible D gene (6 bases). This receptor was obtained from a woman under 30 with Graves disease. The starting material was peripheral blood mononuclear cells (PBMCs), obtained at new diagnosis, from a patient treated with antithyroid drugs. The CDR3 nucleotides read TGTGCCTGGAGTGGGGGGCCCTGGGTCCAAGAGACCCAGTACTTC. Protein sequence: CAWSGGPWVQETQYF.